The T cell receptor beta chain under discussion was sequenced for a study of T-cell memory formation after mild COVID-19. On the study more broadly: Clustering of TCRs was largely donor specific.

TCRdb analysed the 5' RACE reads with MiXCR anew, one entry per CDR3 protein. The sample has about 340,000 distinct CDR3 sequences; over 20% are singletons. Overall study results and limits: Clones shrinking between day 15 and 85 showed a balanced CD4/CD8 split, and those that grew later tilted toward CD4+.

This CDR3 has 16 amino acids. The germline gives CDR1 SGHTA, CDR2 FQGTGA. Trimming removed 2 bases at V and 0 bases at J, with 14 bases between. Notes on this clonotype: Its antigen remains unknown.

This sequence joins TRBV7-3 and TRBJ2-7; no clear D. The receptor was isolated from an adult woman who had mild COVID-19 (a few samples of this study predate the infection). Cell type and time point are not known. Sequenced input: PBMCs or a T cell subset sorted from them (not recorded which). The CDR3 DNA reads TGTGCCAGCAGCTTACGTCCTGCCTCCCTCTCCTACGAGCAGTACTTC. Encoded protein: CASSLRPASLSYEQYF.